Shown below are 28 T cell receptor beta chains from a single sample sequenced in a study of blood T cell repertoires in COVID-19. Sequencing used immunoSEQ multiplex PCR; TCRdb keeps in-frame clones, though not all of them. The profile shows more than 120,000 clones, roughly 81% of them singletons. Sequencing was done on a sample of peripheral blood. The receptor set was obtained from a human donor with acute or convalescent COVID-19. The donor label of this sample is uncertain.

The chain has TRBV18 and TRBJ2-3, with a tentative D call TRBD2 (5 bases). CDR3 size: 16 residues. Trimming cost V 6 bases and J 2 bases, with 18 bases left between them. From germline, CDR1 is KGHSH and CDR2 LQKENI. The CDR3 DNA reads TGTGCCAGCTCCCAACTTAGGACTTCCTACACAGATACGCAGTATTTT. As protein: CASSQLRTSYTDTQYF.

This chain connects TRBV7-9 to TRBJ1-2; D not certain. Germline loops: CDR1 SEHNR, CDR2 FQNEAQ (reference sequence). The CDR3 has 11 amino acids. V was cut by 4 bases and J by 5 bases, with 5 bases left in between. CDR3 loop: CASSSQYGYTF. The CDR3 DNA reads as TGTGCCAGCAGCTCGCAGTATGGCTACACCTTC.

The J gene is TRBJ2-1, the V gene TRBV24-1; TRBD1 matches at 8 bases. The CDR3 length is 16 residues. CDR1 is KGHDR and CDR2 is SFDVKD in the germline V gene. With V trimmed by 4 bases and J by 8 bases, 12 bases remained unmatched. CDR3 residues: CATSDPGQGLGDEQFF. DNA for the CDR3: TGTGCCACCAGTGACCCCGGACAGGGCTTGGGCGATGAGCAGTTCTTC.

The rearrangement joins TRBV19 to TRBJ1-2; TRBD1 might be the D (6 bases). CDR1 is LNHDA, CDR2 SQIVND, per germline (reference sequence). This CDR3 is built from 13 residues. Deletions cut 5 bases from V and 7 bases from J, with 14 bases between. The CDR3, as DNA: TGTGCCAGTAGTCGGGCAGGGGATCGTGGCTACACCTTC. This codes for CASSRAGDRGYTF.

This rearrangement joins TRBV19 to TRBJ1-5; D unclear. There are 13 residues in the CDR3. CDR1 and CDR2 (germline): LNHDA, SQIVND (reference sequence). V lost 8 bases and J lost 5, with 13 bases in between. DNA of the CDR3: TGTGCCAGTTCAAAAGCGCTCTATCAGCCCCAGCATTTT. Protein: CASSKALYQPQHF.

The CDR3 loop is CASSLLGREQYF. CDR3 coding DNA: TGCGCCAGCAGCTTACTAGGACGCGAGCAGTACTTC. The gene calls are TRBV5-1 and TRBJ2-7; D might be TRBD2 (5 bases). The ends were cut back, 2 bases at V and 6 bases at J, with 9 bases in the middle. In germline, CDR1 is SGHRS, CDR2 YFSETQ. This CDR3 spans 12 amino acids. The variable domain in full, with the rest retrieved from reference TRBV5-1 and TRBJ2-7, is KAGVTQTPRYLIKTRGQQVTLSCSPISGHRSVSWYQQTPGQGLQFLFEYFSETQRNKGNFPGRFSGRQFSNSRSEMNVSTLELGDSALYLCASSLLGREQYFGPGTRLTVT.

This clone was seen only once. The CDR3 DNA sequence: TGTGCCAGCACTCCCAAAAGAGGAGCTGAAGCTTTCTTT. It codes for CASTPKRGAEAFF. V usage is TRBV25-1 and J usage is TRBJ1-1; D uncertain. V was cut by 7 bases and J by 6 bases, with 15 bases left in between. Germline CDR1 is MGHDK and CDR2 is SYGVNS. The CDR3 is 13 residues long.

The chain has TRBV5-3 and TRBJ1-4, with 8 bases that match TRBD1. TRBV5-3 is labeled an ORF, and its function is uncertain. Trimming cost V 4 bases and J 10 bases; bases outside gene matches: 9. There are 14 residues in the CDR3. CDR3 nucleotide sequence: TGTGCCAGAAGCCTCGGGACAGGTGGGGGAAAACTGTTTTTT. Amino acid sequence: CARSLGTGGGKLFF.

This chain uses TRBV9 with TRBJ2-2; TRBD2 matches at 9 bases. The CDR3 runs to 17 residues. Germline assignment: CDR1 SGDLS and CDR2 YYNGEE. V gave up 4 bases and J gave up 0 bases; unmatched junction bases: 7. CDR3 amino acids: CASSPRLAASNTGELFF. The DNA for the CDR3 is TGTGCCAGCAGCCCTCGACTAGCGGCCTCGAACACCGGGGAGCTGTTTTTT.

V is TRBV30 and J is TRBJ2-5; D is possibly TRBD2 (6 bases). CDR1 is GTSNPN and CDR2 is SVGIG in the germline V gene (reference sequence). This CDR3 has 14 amino acids. Trimming pared 0 bases from V and 1 base from J, leaving 9 bases between. The DNA for the CDR3 is TGTGCCTGGAGTGTATCGGGAGCCCAAGAGACCCAGTACTTC. Amino acid sequence: CAWSVSGAQETQYF.

The rearrangement uses TRBV19 and TRBJ1-1; D is undetermined. The V and J ends lost 3 bases and 7 bases respectively, with 12 bases between them. Germline CDR1 LNHDA, CDR2 SQIVND (reference sequence). This CDR3 spans 13 amino acids. CDR3: CASSMLRSFEAFF. In nucleotides, the CDR3 is TGTGCCAGTAGTATGTTACGGAGCTTTGAAGCTTTCTTT. Filled out from reference TRBV19 and TRBJ1-1, the complete variable domain reads DGGITQSPKYLFRKEGQNVTLSCEQNLNHDAMYWYRQDPGQGLRLIYYSQIVNDFQKGDIAEGYSVSREKKESFPLTVTSAQKNPTAFYLCASSMLRSFEAFFGQGTRLTVV.

This rearrangement joins TRBV24-1 to TRBJ1-2; TRBD1 matches 10 bases. CDR1 and CDR2 from the germline V gene are KGHDR and SFDVKD. The CDR3 loop spans 14 amino acids. V lost 6 bases and J lost 9; bases outside the gene matches: 9. This CDR3 reads CATSHRQGARSYTF. Written as DNA, the CDR3 is TGTGCCACCAGTCACAGACAGGGGGCGCGGAGCTACACCTTC.

The chain recombines TRBV7-2 with TRBJ1-1, with no clear D. This CDR3 has 13 residues. The germline V gene has CDR1 SGHTA and CDR2 FQGNSA. The V gene lost 1 base and the J gene lost 4 bases, with 7 bases spanning the gap. CDR3 sequence (DNA): TGTGCCAGCAGCTTAGAGGAGGTCACTGAAGCTTTCTTT. It yields the protein CASSLEEVTEAFF.

The V gene is TRBV5-1, the J gene TRBJ1-4; tentatively, D is TRBD1 (6 bases). The CDR3 is 14 residues long. Germline CDR1 and CDR2: SGHRS and YFSETQ. Trimming pared 0 bases from V and 10 bases from J, leaving 13 bases between. CDR3 amino acids: CASSLDRVGGKLFF. The CDR3 DNA reads TGCGCCAGCAGCTTGGACAGGGTTGGTGGAAAACTGTTTTTT.

The rearrangement joins TRBV5-6 to TRBJ2-2, with TRBD2 matching 14 bases. The CDR3 spans 17 residues. Germline lookup yields CDR1 SGHDT and CDR2 YYEEEE. V was pared by 0 bases and J by 6 bases, with 4 bases of the junction left unmatched. DNA of the CDR3: TGTGCCAGCAGCTTGGCTGGGACTAGCGGGGGCCCCGGGGAGCTGTTTTTT. This gives the protein CASSLAGTSGGPGELFF.

V and J are TRBV4-3 and TRBJ2-5, with a tentative D call TRBD2 (5 bases). The length of the CDR3 is 16 residues. Germline V gives CDR1 LGHNA, CDR2 YSLEER. V lost 5 bases and J lost 2, with 18 bases in between. The DNA of the CDR3 is TGCGCCAGCAGCGCCGGCGGACTCCCGGGGCAAGAGACCCAGTACTTC. Protein: CASSAGGLPGQETQYF.

The gene calls are TRBV5-1 and TRBJ2-1, with TRBD2 matching 7 bases. The germline V gene encodes CDR1 SGHRS and CDR2 YFSETQ. This CDR3 contains 15 residues. V lost 0 bases and J lost 2; bases outside the gene matches: 2. In DNA, the CDR3 is TGCGCCAGCAGCTTGGGCGGGAGTACCTACAATGAGCAGTTCTTC. Residues: CASSLGGSTYNEQFF.

This clone was detected once. V is TRBV30 and J is TRBJ1-3, with 11 nucleotides matching TRBD1. Germline trimming cut 4 bases from V and 8 bases from J; bases unmatched to any gene: 4. Germline V gives CDR1 GTSNPN, CDR2 SVGIG (reference sequence). The CDR3 is 13 residues long. CDR3 region: CAWNRDRGYTIYF. The CDR3 DNA reads TGTGCCTGGAACCGGGACAGGGGGTACACCATATATTTT.

The chain carries TRBV5-1 and TRBJ2-1, with D tentatively TRBD2 (5 bases). Germline loops: CDR1 SGHRS, CDR2 YFSETQ. The CDR3 is 12 residues long. Trimming took 4 bases from V and 6 from J, leaving 8 bases between them. The CDR3 region is CASSEGSNEQFF. CDR3 DNA sequence: TGCGCCAGCAGCGAGGGTAGCAATGAGCAGTTCTTC.

This rearrangement joins TRBV6-5 to TRBJ1-1; D is possibly TRBD1 (5 bases). V lost 4 bases and J 4 bases, leaving 10 bases between the germline ends. The CDR3 is 13 amino acids. CDR1 is MNHEY, CDR2 SVGAGI, per germline. The CDR3 DNA sequence: TGTGCCAGCAGTTTTGGCGGGACCACTGAAGCTTTCTTT. Its translation: CASSFGGTTEAFF.

The rearrangement joins TRBV6-6 to TRBJ1-3, with D perhaps matching TRBD1 (6 bases). This CDR3 spans 15 amino acids. Trimming pared 7 bases from V and 0 bases from J, leaving 13 bases between. Germline lookup yields CDR1 MNHNY and CDR2 SVGAGI (reference sequence). This CDR3 is CASTQGQYSGNTIYF. The CDR3 DNA sequence: TGTGCCAGCACCCAAGGACAGTACTCTGGAAACACCATATATTTT.

The V call is TRBV10-3, the J call TRBJ1-4, with 7 bases identical to TRBD1. The germline CDR1 and CDR2 sequences are ENHRY and SYGVKD. This CDR3 is 15 amino acids long. V lost 2 bases and J lost 0; bases outside the gene matches: 0. CDR3 DNA sequence: TGTGCCATCAGTGAGACAGGGGCAACTAATGAAAAACTGTTTTTT. Protein product: CAISETGATNEKLFF.

The gene calls are TRBV5-1 and TRBJ1-4; weak D call: TRBD1 (6 bases). The V gene's germline CDR1 is SGHRS and CDR2 YFSETQ. V was pared by 0 bases and J by 3 bases, with 12 bases between. The CDR3 contains 16 residues. Written as DNA, the CDR3 is TGCGCCAGCAGCTTGGGAGCGGGGGCAGCTAATGAAAAACTGTTTTTT. It yields the protein CASSLGAGAANEKLFF.

This clone was detected only a few times. V is TRBV28 and J is TRBJ1-2, with 7 bases that match TRBD1. Germline V CDR1 and CDR2: MDHEN, SYDVKM. CDR3 size: 14 residues. V lost 1 base and J lost 7; bases outside the gene matches: 6. CDR3 DNA: TGTGCCAGCAGTTTATTTGGGCCAGGGGGTGGCTACACCTTC. As protein: CASSLFGPGGGYTF.

V is TRBV6-2 or TRBV6-3 and J is TRBJ2-5; 14 nucleotides match TRBD2. V lost 6 bases to trimming and J lost 1 base; unmatched junction nucleotides: 4. The CDR3 covers 16 residues. Germline V gene lookup returns CDR1 MNHEY and CDR2 SVGEGT. Here the CDR3 reads CASSPGLAGGQETQYF. CDR3 DNA sequence: TGTGCCAGCAGCCCTGGACTAGCGGGGGGCCAAGAGACCCAGTACTTC.

CDR3 region: CSVEGFAGGNTGELFF. In DNA form, the CDR3 reads TGCAGCGTTGAGGGTTTTGCAGGGGGGAACACCGGGGAGCTGTTTTTT. The chain recombines TRBV29-1 with TRBJ2-2; 7 nucleotides line up with TRBD1. The CDR3 runs 16 residues. Trimming cost V 3 bases and J 1 base; bases outside gene matches: 8. Germline V gives CDR1 SQVTM, CDR2 ANQGSEA.

The gene calls are TRBV9 and TRBJ2-5; perhaps TRBD2 as D (5 bases). This CDR3 contains 13 residues. Germline values: CDR1 SGDLS, CDR2 YYNGEE. Trimming cost V 5 bases and J 9 bases, with 17 bases left between them. Here the CDR3 reads CASSSVDGASQYF. For the CDR3, the DNA is TGTGCCAGCAGTAGCGTAGACGGCGCGTCCCAGTACTTC.

The chain combines TRBV5-1 with TRBJ1-2; the D gene is possibly TRBD1 (6 bases). This CDR3 has 13 residues. V was clipped by 1 base and J by 8 bases, with 12 bases between them. Germline lookup yields CDR1 SGHRS and CDR2 YFSETQ. The CDR3 bases are TGCGCCAGCAGCTTGCCCGAGGGGGAAGGCTACACCTTC. This gives the protein CASSLPEGEGYTF.